The sequence of this T cell receptor (beta chain) was determined in a study of early T cells in non-severe SARS-CoV-2 infection. Study-level points and caveats: Matches to VDJdb favored anti-spike CD8 responses and missed private and CD4 specificities.

This clonotype was seen repeatedly, ten times or more. Its matching antigen is unknown. Unique molecular identifiers were attached to individual cDNA molecules. TCRdb redid the calling of the 5' RACE reads with MiXCR, one entry per CDR3 protein. The profile shows tens of thousands of distinct CDR3 sequences, around 14% of them singletons. The CDR3 runs 14 residues. CDR1 PRHDT and CDR2 FYEKMQ come from the germline V gene (reference sequence). The V and J ends lost 5 bases and 1 base respectively, with 12 bases between them. The origin of this receptor is an adult who was a healthcare worker with PCR-confirmed SARS-CoV-2 infection or an uninfected control (not recorded which). The chain couples TRBV13 to TRBJ2-7; a weak D match, TRBD2 (6 bases). The material sequenced was whole blood. The CDR3 coding sequence is TGTGCCAGCAGCGCCCGGGACTTGTCCTACGAGCAGTACTTC. The encoded protein is CASSARDLSYEQYF.